Listed here are 18 T cell receptor beta chains from one sample, sequenced in a study of response to subunit inactivated influenza vaccine. MiXCR was run by TCRdb on the RT-PCR reads, yielding one entry per CDR3 protein. This sample yields a few hundred thousand distinct CDR3 sequences, of which about a fifth are seen a single time; 10% belongs to the top ten. Source: PBMCs from blood, taken approximately 22 months after vaccination. All receptors derive from a man between 50 and 75 years old who received an inactivated influenza vaccine.

This clonotype is a singleton in its sample. Germline and junction disagree at one end, which may indicate a read error. This chain connects TRBV20-1 to TRBJ1-6; D perhaps matches TRBD1 (6 bases). Germline values: CDR1 DFQATT, CDR2 SNEGSKA (reference sequence). This CDR3 contains 14 residues. The CDR3: CSARGDTNNSALHF. The DNA for the CDR3 is TGCAGTGCTAGAGGGGACACGAATAATTCAGCCCTCCACTTT.

This chain uses TRBV24-1 with TRBJ1-2; D gene unclear. Germline loops: CDR1 KGHDR, CDR2 SFDVKD. The V and J ends lost 5 bases and 4 bases respectively, with 10 bases between them. The CDR3 is made up of 13 amino acids. The CDR3 nucleotides are TGTGCCACCAGTGTGGGGATCGGCTATGGCTACACCTTC. It yields the protein CATSVGIGYGYTF.

This clonotype was found a few times. This chain connects TRBV24-1 to TRBJ1-5, with 10 positions matching TRBD1. J was trimmed by 3 bases and V by 6 bases; bases with no gene match: 4. Germline loops: CDR1 KGHDR, CDR2 SFDVKD. The CDR3 is 15 residues long. The CDR3 loop reads CATSKGQGNNQPQHF. The CDR3 DNA sequence: TGTGCCACCAGTAAGGGACAGGGGAACAATCAGCCCCAGCATTTT.

This clonotype has a handful of counts. CDR3 residues: CSVAGTSGSETQYF. CDR3 sequence (DNA): TGCAGCGTGGCCGGGACTAGCGGATCAGAGACCCAGTACTTC. V is TRBV29-1 and J is TRBJ2-5, with 11 bases aligning to TRBD2. Trimming removed 6 bases from V and 4 bases from J; junction bases left unmatched: 7. The length of the CDR3 is 14 residues. CDR1 and CDR2 (germline): SQVTM, ANQGSEA. Variable domain in full (rest from reference TRBV29-1 and TRBJ2-5): SAVISQKPSRDICQRGTSLTIQCQVDSQVTMMFWYRQQPGQSLTLIATANQGSEATYESGFVIDKFPISRPNLTFSTLTVSNMSPEDSSIYLCSVAGTSGSETQYFGPGTRLLVL.

In this sample, this clonotype turned up a few times. CDR3: CASSQDSSPTEQFF. Written as DNA, the CDR3 is TGCGCCAGCAGCCAAGATTCCAGCCCGACCGAGCAGTTCTTC. The rearrangement joins TRBV4-3 to TRBJ2-1; D unclear. Deletions cut 0 bases from V and 10 bases from J, with 13 bases between. Per germline, CDR1 LGHNA and CDR2 YSLEER. The CDR3 is 14 amino acids.

At least ten counts were recorded for this clonotype. The chain joins TRBV7-2 to TRBJ1-1; no firm D call. V lost 1 base and J lost 3, with 9 bases in between. The length of the CDR3 is 14 residues. Germline loops: CDR1 SGHTA, CDR2 FQGNSA. The CDR3 sequence: CASSLGRGYTEAFF. Here the CDR3 DNA reads TGTGCCAGCAGCTTAGGCAGAGGATACACTGAAGCTTTCTTT.

This clonotype was seen more than once but under ten times. The CDR3 DNA reads as TGCAGCGTATCGTTCGGGACAGGGGGCAATGAGCAGTTCTTC. Translation: CSVSFGTGGNEQFF. This chain joins TRBV29-1 and TRBJ2-1, with 11 nucleotides matching TRBD1. The CDR3 has 14 residues. Trimming took 6 bases from V and 6 from J; bases not matched to a gene: 7. Germline-derived CDR1 and CDR2 are SQVTM and ANQGSEA.

This clonotype showed up many times. The rearrangement uses TRBV6-1 and TRBJ1-2; the match to TRBD1 covers 12 bases. Germline CDR1 MNHNS, CDR2 SASEGT. This CDR3 region has 15 residues. Trimming cost V 6 bases and J 5 bases; bases outside gene matches: 7. The CDR3 DNA sequence: TGTGCCAGCAGGACCGGGACAGGGGGCGAATATGGCTACACCTTC. It codes for CASRTGTGGEYGYTF.

This clonotype was found many times. The chain recombines TRBV4-3 with TRBJ1-5; D ambiguous. Germline assignment: CDR1 LGHNA and CDR2 YSLEER. CDR3 length: 15 amino acids. Trimming removed 0 bases at V and 0 bases at J, with 6 bases between. CDR3 DNA: TGCGCCAGCAGCCAAGATGGCCTTAGCAATCAGCCCCAGCATTTT. Its protein product is CASSQDGLSNQPQHF.

The chain joins TRBV5-1 to TRBJ2-1; no reliable D call. CDR3 length: 16 amino acids. The germline gives CDR1 SGHRS, CDR2 YFSETQ. V lost 4 bases to trimming and J lost 0 bases, with 14 bases between them. CDR3 residues: CASSPLEYSSYNEQFF. The CDR3 region has the DNA TGCGCCAGCAGCCCCCTAGAGTACAGCTCCTACAATGAGCAGTTCTTC.

This clonotype has a count of ten or more. The chain combines TRBV12-3 or TRBV12-4 with TRBJ1-1; weak D call: TRBD1 (5 bases). The CDR3 runs to 14 residues. Trimming cost V 3 bases and J 4 bases, with 12 bases left between them. The DNA of the CDR3 is TGTGCCAGCAGTTTTGCTAATAGGGGCACTGAAGCTTTCTTT. Residues: CASSFANRGTEAFF.

The chain couples TRBV7-2 to TRBJ2-3; 7 nucleotides agree with TRBD2. The J segment lost 5 bases and the V segment lost 5 bases, leaving 7 bases of the junction unmatched. Germline V CDR1 and CDR2: SGHTA, FQGNSA. There are 14 residues in the CDR3. The CDR3 region has the DNA TGTGCCAGCAGCCAAGGGCTAGCGGAAGATACGCAGTATTTT. This encodes CASSQGLAEDTQYF.

This clonotype was counted at least ten times. The chain carries TRBV9 and TRBJ2-1; TRBD1 is a possible D gene (5 bases). The germline V gene has CDR1 SGDLS and CDR2 YYNGEE. The germline V and J ends were trimmed by 0 bases and 7 bases, with 20 bases remaining between them. This CDR3 comprises 17 residues. This CDR3 reads CASSVATTVRWENEQFF. CDR3 nucleotides: TGTGCCAGCAGCGTAGCTACGACAGTAAGGTGGGAAAATGAGCAGTTCTTC.

This clonotype turned up a few times. The chain joins TRBV19 to TRBJ1-2; D is ambiguous. CDR1 and CDR2 (germline): LNHDA, SQIVND (reference sequence). The CDR3 totals 13 residues. V was clipped by 1 base and J by 6 bases, with 9 bases between them. The CDR3 bases are TGTGCCAGTAGTATAGGGGGATTCGATGGCTACACCTTC. Translating gives CASSIGGFDGYTF.

This chain links TRBV4-1 with TRBJ1-5; the D is unclear. Trimming removed 0 bases at V and 5 bases at J, with 2 bases between. The CDR3 covers 12 residues. CDR1 is MGHRA, CDR2 YSYEKL, per germline. This CDR3 reads CASSQDDQPQHF. Here the CDR3 DNA reads TGCGCCAGCAGCCAAGATGATCAGCCCCAGCATTTT.

This clonotype was detected only a few times. The chain has TRBV28 and TRBJ1-1; D gene unclear. The length of the CDR3 is 16 residues. The V end was cut by 3 bases, the J end by 5 bases, with 19 bases between. Per the germline V gene, CDR1 is MDHEN and CDR2 is SYDVKM. CDR3 loop: CASSFSPGLLGTEAFF. The CDR3, as DNA: TGTGCCAGCAGTTTTTCTCCCGGTCTGCTTGGGACTGAAGCTTTCTTT. Full variable domain (rest looked up from reference TRBV28 and TRBJ1-1): DVKVTQSSRYLVKRTGEKVFLECVQDMDHENMFWYRQDPGLGLRLIYFSYDVKMKEKGDIPEGYSVSREKKERFSLILESASTNQTSMYLCASSFSPGLLGTEAFFGQGTRLTVV.

This clonotype was found many times. The chain employs TRBV5-5 and TRBJ1-1; 10 bases match TRBD1. The germline CDR1 and CDR2 sequences are SGHKS and YYEKEE (reference sequence). J was trimmed by 4 bases and V by 3 bases; bases with no gene match: 6. The CDR3 is 15 residues long. This CDR3 is CASSWTGGEGTEAFF. The CDR3 DNA is TGTGCCAGCAGCTGGACAGGGGGGGAGGGCACTGAAGCTTTCTTT.

The rearrangement joins TRBV6-1 to TRBJ2-5; 8 bases are shared with TRBD2. In germline, CDR1 is MNHNS, CDR2 SASEGT. V shed 7 bases, J shed 5 bases, and the junction held 9 bases outside the gene matches. The CDR3 runs to 14 residues. The CDR3 bases are TGTGCCAGCAAGCAAAGCGGGAGTGGGGAGACCCAGTACTTC. Amino acid sequence: CASKQSGSGETQYF.